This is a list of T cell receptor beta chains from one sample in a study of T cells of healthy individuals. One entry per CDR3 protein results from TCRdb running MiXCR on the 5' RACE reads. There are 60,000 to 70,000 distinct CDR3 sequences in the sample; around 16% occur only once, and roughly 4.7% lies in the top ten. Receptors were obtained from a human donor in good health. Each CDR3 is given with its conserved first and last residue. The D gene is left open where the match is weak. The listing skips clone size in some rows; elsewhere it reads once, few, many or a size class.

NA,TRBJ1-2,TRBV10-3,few,TGTGCCATCAGTGTTAGCATCTCTAACTATGGCTACACCTTC,CAISVSISNYGYTF
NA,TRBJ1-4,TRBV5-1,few,TGCGCCAGCAGCTTGGCCCCCGGGTTAGGTGAAAAACTGTTTTTT,CASSLAPGLGEKLFF
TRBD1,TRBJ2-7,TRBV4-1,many,TGCGCCAGCAGCCAAGGACGGGCCAGGGGGCATTCCGAGCAGTACTTC,CASSQGRARGHSEQYF
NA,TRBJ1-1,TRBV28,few,TGTGCCAGCATCGACACTGAAGCTTTCTTT,CASIDTEAFF
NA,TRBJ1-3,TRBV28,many,TGTGCCAGCTCTAAGGCCGGGGACGGAAACACCATATATTTT,CASSKAGDGNTIYF
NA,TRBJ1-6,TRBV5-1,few,TGCGCCAGCAGCTTGTCTTACGGGACGGAAGCACCCCTCCACTTT,CASSLSYGTEAPLHF
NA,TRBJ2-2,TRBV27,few,TGTGCCAGCAGTTTTGAGGGGATCAGCACCGGGGAGCTGTTTTTT,CASSFEGISTGELFF
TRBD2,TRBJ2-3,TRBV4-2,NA,TGTGCCAGCAGCCAAGAGTCGGGGGGGCAGCTAGATACGCAGTATTTT,CASSQESGGQLDTQYF
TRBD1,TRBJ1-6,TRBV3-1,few,TGTGCCAGCAGCCAGGGACAGGGATTTAATTCACCCCTCCACTTT,CASSQGQGFNSPLHF
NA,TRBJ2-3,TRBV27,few,TGTGCCAGCAGTCCCCGTCCCCCCACAGATACGCAGTATTTT,CASSPRPPTDTQYF
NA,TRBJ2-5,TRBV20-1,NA,TGCAGTGCAACAAGAGGGGGAGGTGACCAAGAGACCCAGTACTTC,CSATRGGGDQETQYF
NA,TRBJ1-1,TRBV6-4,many,TGTGCCAGCAGTGCAACAGGATCAAGTGAAGCTTTCTTT,CASSATGSSEAFF
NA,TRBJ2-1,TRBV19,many,TGTGCCAGTAGTACCGAAACGGGGACTGGTTACAATGAGCAGTTCTTC,CASSTETGTGYNEQFF
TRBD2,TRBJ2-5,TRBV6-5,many,TGTGCCAGCAGTTCGGGACTAGCGTCTGAGACCCAGTACTTC,CASSSGLASETQYF
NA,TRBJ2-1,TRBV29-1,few,TGCAGCGTTGAAGATCCAGAGGAGTTTACCTACAATGAGCAGTTCTTC,CSVEDPEEFTYNEQFF
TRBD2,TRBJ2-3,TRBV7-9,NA,TGTGCCAGCAGCTTAACCGGGACTAGCGGGGCGCTACTGGGAGATACGCAGTATTTT,CASSLTGTSGALLGDTQYF
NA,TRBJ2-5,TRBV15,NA,TGTGCCACCAGCAGAGATCGGGACCACCAAGAGACCCAGTACTTC,CATSRDRDHQETQYF
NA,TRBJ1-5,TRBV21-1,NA,TGTGCCAGCAGCCGACAGGGGCCTGATCAGCCCCAGCATTTT,CASSRQGPDQPQHF
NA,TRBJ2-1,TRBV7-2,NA,TGTGCCAGCAGCTTAAGAAGGACTGATAATGAGCAGTTCTTC,CASSLRRTDNEQFF
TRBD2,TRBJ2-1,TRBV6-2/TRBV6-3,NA,TGTGCCAGCATCGGAGCGGGAGGGCCCAATGAGCAGTTCTTC,CASIGAGGPNEQFF
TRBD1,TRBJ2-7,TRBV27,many,TGTGCCAGCGGAGACAGGGGGCACTACGAGCAGTACTTC,CASGDRGHYEQYF
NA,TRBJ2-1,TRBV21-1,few,TGTGCCAGAAGTACTAGCCCTCCCACCTACAATGAGCAGTTCTTC,CARSTSPPTYNEQFF
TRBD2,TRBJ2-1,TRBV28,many,TGTGCCAGCAGTCGACTAGCCGGGGGGACTAGCAATGAGCAGTTCTTC,CASSRLAGGTSNEQFF
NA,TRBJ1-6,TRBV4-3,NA,TGCGCCAGCAGCCAAGCTCTCCGTTCACCCCTCCACTTT,CASSQALRSPLHF
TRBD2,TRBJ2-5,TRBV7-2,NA,TGTGCCAGCAGCCCCTCTAGCGGGGAGTGGCAAGAGACCCAGTACTTC,CASSPSSGEWQETQYF
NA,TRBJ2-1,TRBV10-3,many,TGTGCCATCAGTCAGGGGACTGAGCAGTTCTTC,CAISQGTEQFF
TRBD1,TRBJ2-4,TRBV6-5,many,TGTGCCAGCAGTTGGGACAGTGGGGTTGACATTCAGTACTTC,CASSWDSGVDIQYF
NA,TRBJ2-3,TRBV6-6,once,TGTGCCAGCAGTGATACCTATAGGGATACGCAGTATTTT,CASSDTYRDTQYF
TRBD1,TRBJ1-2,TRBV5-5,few,TGTGCCAGCAGCTCGCGGACAGGGGACTATGGCTACACCTTC,CASSSRTGDYGYTF